The 26 T cell receptor beta chains reported below all come from one sample, sequenced in a study of OX40 agonist ivuxolimab in advanced cancers. The assay was immunoSEQ multiplex PCR, and TCRdb's table has in-frame clones only and misses some. This sample yields some 69,000 clones, of which about 86% are seen a single time; around 2.8% belongs to the top ten. Sequenced material: CD4+ or CD8+ T cells sorted from blood, taken in a trial of the OX40 agonist ivuxolimab. The receptors stem from an adult with an advanced solid tumor such as melanoma, head and neck, liver or kidney cancer.

The V and J genes are TRBV5-1 and TRBJ1-5; D not certain. The germline CDR1 and CDR2 sequences are SGHRS and YFSETQ. The CDR3 consists of 14 residues. V was shortened by 0 bases and J by 4 bases, with 8 bases between the two germline ends. The CDR3 is CASSLDSRNQPQHF. In DNA, the CDR3 is TGCGCCAGCAGCTTGGATTCCAGAAATCAGCCCCAGCATTTT.

The chain couples TRBV30 to TRBJ1-5; D unresolved. CDR1 and CDR2 from the germline V gene are GTSNPN and SVGIG (reference sequence). Trimming removed 2 bases from V and 4 bases from J, with 6 bases in between. CDR3 length equals 12 residues. DNA for the CDR3: TGTGCCTGGAGTAGTGGGAATCAGCCCCAGCATTTT. Protein product: CAWSSGNQPQHF.

The chain couples TRBV18 to TRBJ2-5, with D uncertain. The J call may be mistaken, given a closer DNA end match to TRBJ2-7. Germline values: CDR1 KGHSH, CDR2 LQKENI. The length of the CDR3 is 13 residues. CDR3 DNA: TGTGCCAGCTCATCCTCAAGCTCCTACGAGCAGTACTTC. Protein sequence: CASSSSSSYEQYF.

The chain's CDR3 is CASSIRGDSYNEQFF. CDR3 DNA sequence: TGTGCCAGTAGTATAAGAGGCGACTCCTACAATGAGCAGTTCTTC. The chain uses TRBV19 and TRBJ2-1, with no clear D. This CDR3 contains 15 residues. Germline CDR1 and CDR2: LNHDA and SQIVND (reference sequence). Trimming took off 2 bases at V and 0 bases at J, with 8 bases between the two ends. The whole variable domain, remainder taken from reference TRBV19 and TRBJ2-1, is DGGITQSPKYLFRKEGQNVTLSCEQNLNHDAMYWYRQDPGQGLRLIYYSQIVNDFQKGDIAEGYSVSREKKESFPLTVTSAQKNPTAFYLCASSIRGDSYNEQFFGPGTRLTVL.

The gene calls are TRBV29-1 and TRBJ1-4; no clear D. V was pared by 7 bases and J by 1 base, with 10 bases between. The CDR3 spans 13 residues. CDR1 is SQVTM, CDR2 ANQGSEA, per germline. The DNA for the CDR3 is TGCAGCGGTCACATAGGAACTAATGAAAAACTGTTTTTT. Translating gives CSGHIGTNEKLFF.

J is TRBJ1-1 and V is TRBV11-2; tentatively, D is TRBD1 (5 bases). The CDR3 has 12 residues. V shed 6 bases and J shed 7 bases, with 12 bases lying between them. Germline CDR1 reads SGHAT; CDR2 reads FQNNGV. The DNA of the CDR3 is TGTGCCAGCAGACACGGACAATATGAAGCTTTCTTT. Translated: CASRHGQYEAFF.

The chain is built from TRBV5-6 and TRBJ2-5; D tentatively reads TRBD1 or TRBD2 (5 bases each). Trimming removed 2 bases from V and 2 bases from J, with 13 bases in between. The CDR3 is made up of 15 amino acids. Germline CDR1 SGHDT, CDR2 YYEEEE. CDR3 sequence: CASSFSGRRQETQYF. For the CDR3, the DNA is TGTGCCAGCAGCTTCTCGGGACGGCGACAAGAGACCCAGTACTTC. Filled out from reference TRBV5-6 and TRBJ2-5, the complete variable domain reads DAGVTQSPTHLIKTRGQQVTLRCSPKSGHDTVSWYQQALGQGPQFIFQYYEEEERQRGNFPDRFSGHQFPNYSSELNVNALLLGDSALYLCASSFSGRRQETQYFGPGTRLLVL.

This clone showed up many times. The chain recombines TRBV6-1 with TRBJ2-7, with D possibly being TRBD1 (5 bases). V lost 7 bases, J lost 0 bases, and 10 bases lay in between. Germline CDR1 is MNHNS and CDR2 is SASEGT. This CDR3 spans 13 amino acids. The CDR3 sequence: CASIRANSYEQYF. CDR3 coding DNA: TGTGCCAGCATCAGGGCTAACTCCTACGAGCAGTACTTC.

As for this clone: Compared with germline, one end of the junction differs, possibly owing to a read error. The chain carries TRBV11-2 and TRBJ1-1, with TRBD1 matching 9 bases. The CDR3 loop spans 13 amino acids. Germline CDR1 is SGHAT and CDR2 is FQNNGV. This CDR3 reads CASTTPVRTGASF. In DNA form, the CDR3 reads TGTGCCAGCACCACCCCGGTGCGGACAGGGGCTTCCTTT.

This chain uses TRBV6-1 with TRBJ2-1, with 7 bases that match TRBD2. The ends lost 10 bases at V and 6 bases at J; junction bases unmatched: 6. The CDR3 is 12 amino acids. Germline CDR1 MNHNS, CDR2 SASEGT. DNA of the CDR3: TGTGCCACCGGGAGGCTGGGCAATGAGCAGTTCTTC. It specifies CATGRLGNEQFF.

This rearrangement joins TRBV10-3 to TRBJ1-2; TRBD1 aligns across 11 bases. Germline CDR1 ENHRY, CDR2 SYGVKD. The CDR3 runs 14 residues. With 4 bases clipped from V and 5 bases from J, the junction kept 3 bases outside the gene matches. The chain's CDR3 is CAISGTGGWYGYTF. In nucleotides, the CDR3 is TGTGCCATCAGTGGGACAGGGGGCTGGTATGGCTACACCTTC.

V is TRBV7-8 and J is TRBJ1-1, with a weak D call TRBD1 (5 bases). The V end lost 4 bases, the J end lost 3 bases, and 15 bases lay between the germline ends. This CDR3 is built from 15 residues. Germline V gene sequence: CDR1 SGHVS, CDR2 FQNEAQ. The CDR3 loop reads CASSSRAGSDTEAFF. In DNA form, the CDR3 reads TGTGCCAGCAGCTCCCGTGCAGGGAGCGACACTGAAGCTTTCTTT.

The chain combines TRBV6-5 with TRBJ1-1; D call uncertain. This CDR3 is built from 14 residues. Germline lookup yields CDR1 MNHEY and CDR2 SVGAGI. Trimming removed 0 bases from V and 0 bases from J, with 5 bases in between. As DNA, the CDR3 is TGTGCCAGCAGTTACTCCCGCCTGAACACTGAAGCTTTCTTT. It specifies CASSYSRLNTEAFF.

Points on this clone: The DNA is left out, because the CDR3 cannot be placed on it with certainty; the CDR3 is given as TCRdb lists it. V is TRBV21-1 and J is TRBJ2-7; TRBD1 reflects the table's D call only, with no check against the DNA. TRBV21-1 is marked as a pseudogene. With termini counted, the CDR3 has 16 amino acids. Here the CDR3 reads CASSKVGRGIAYEQYF.

V usage is TRBV28 and J usage is TRBJ1-3; no definite D call. From germline, CDR1 is MDHEN and CDR2 SYDVKM. CDR3 size: 20 residues. Trimming pared 7 bases from V and 0 bases from J, leaving 28 bases between. The CDR3: CASTPAQPWTQESSGNTIYF. CDR3 bases: TGTGCCAGCACCCCAGCTCAGCCTTGGACCCAGGAGAGCTCTGGAAACACCATATATTTT.

The rearrangement links TRBV7-2 to TRBJ1-5; D uncertain. The CDR3 length is 12 residues. CDR1 and CDR2 (germline): SGHTA, FQGNSA. V lost 0 bases and J 11 bases, leaving 8 bases between the germline ends. The chain's CDR3 is CASSLADTAQHF. DNA for the CDR3: TGTGCCAGCAGCTTAGCAGACACCGCCCAGCATTTT.

The chain has TRBV5-1 and TRBJ1-1, with 7 nucleotides matching TRBD1. Looked up from germline, CDR1 is SGHRS and CDR2 is YFSETQ. This CDR3 comprises 16 residues. Unmatched junction bases numbered 9, after V lost 4 bases and J lost 0 bases. The CDR3 bases are TGCGCCAGCAGCCCGGGGGACAGCCGGTTGAACACTGAAGCTTTCTTT. It encodes CASSPGDSRLNTEAFF. The entire variable domain, with the rest obtained from reference TRBV5-1 and TRBJ1-1, is as follows: KAGVTQTPRYLIKTRGQQVTLSCSPISGHRSVSWYQQTPGQGLQFLFEYFSETQRNKGNFPGRFSGRQFSNSRSEMNVSTLELGDSALYLCASSPGDSRLNTEAFFGQGTRLTVV.

The rearrangement joins TRBV6-1 to TRBJ2-3; D not certain. Germline loops: CDR1 MNHNS, CDR2 SASEGT. V was pared by 2 bases and J by 2 bases, with 8 bases between. The CDR3 extends over 14 amino acids. CDR3 sequence (DNA): TGTGCCAGCAGTGAATTCCCGGCCACAGATACGCAGTATTTT. Its translation: CASSEFPATDTQYF.

This clone was found a few times. The chain joins TRBV28 to TRBJ1-3; D is ambiguous. CDR3 length equals 14 residues. Germline-derived CDR1 and CDR2 are MDHEN and SYDVKM. The V end lost 4 bases, the J end lost 4 bases, and 11 bases lay between the germline ends. CDR3 protein: CASSSPFGGNTIYF. The DNA for the CDR3 is TGTGCCAGCAGTTCCCCTTTCGGGGGAAACACCATATATTTT.

This chain links TRBV18 with TRBJ2-7; no clear D gene. The ends were cut back, 0 bases at V and 5 bases at J, with 8 bases in the middle. Per germline, CDR1 KGHSH and CDR2 LQKENI. The CDR3 covers 13 residues. The CDR3 here is CASSPPVVNEQYF. The CDR3 nucleotides are TGTGCCAGCTCACCACCCGTAGTGAACGAGCAGTACTTC.

V gene TRBV5-8 combines with J gene TRBJ2-1; TRBD2 agrees at 14 bases. The CDR3 contains 17 residues. Germline CDR1 and CDR2: SGHTS and YDEGEE. V lost 6 bases and J lost 3; bases outside the gene matches: 8. CDR3 DNA: TGTGCCAGCACTGGGACTAGCGGGAGCCCCAACTACAATGAGCAGTTCTTC. Encoded protein: CASTGTSGSPNYNEQFF.

This chain connects TRBV29-1 to TRBJ2-5; possibly TRBD1 for D (5 bases). Trimming stripped 4 bases from V and 7 bases from J, with 16 bases between. The germline CDR1 and CDR2 sequences are SQVTM and ANQGSEA. The CDR3 covers 13 residues. The CDR3 protein is CSVGGRAKGTQYF. CDR3 nucleotide sequence: TGCAGCGTTGGAGGCAGGGCCAAGGGGACCCAGTACTTC.

In nucleotides, the CDR3 is TGCGCCAGCAGCTTACAGCCAACTAATGAAAAACTGTTTTTT. It translates to CASSLQPTNEKLFF. V usage is TRBV5-1 and J usage is TRBJ1-4; D is undetermined. The CDR3 sequence is 14 residues long. Trimming removed 2 bases from V and 0 bases from J, with 5 bases in between. Per the germline V gene, CDR1 is SGHRS and CDR2 is YFSETQ.

This clone was seen once. CDR3 nucleotides: TGTGCCAGCAGTTTAAGGGGGACTCCCGAGGATACGCAGTATTTT. This gives the protein CASSLRGTPEDTQYF. The chain has TRBV28 and TRBJ2-3; D is tentatively TRBD1 or TRBD2 (6 bases each). The CDR3 covers 15 residues. Germline assignment: CDR1 MDHEN and CDR2 SYDVKM. Trimming pared 2 bases from V and 6 bases from J, leaving 15 bases between.

The V call is TRBV12-1, the J call TRBJ2-5; the D call in the table, TRBD2, was not verified against the DNA. TRBV12-1 corresponds to a pseudogene. This CDR3 contains 15 residues. For the CDR3, the DNA is TGTGCCAGCAGCTTTCTCGCGGGAGTGGGGGAGACCCAGTACTTC. It yields the protein CASSFLAGVGETQYF.

This clone was recorded only once. V usage is TRBV27 and J usage is TRBJ1-5; a possible D gene is TRBD1 (6 bases). CDR1 and CDR2 (germline): MNHEY, SMNVEV (reference sequence). The germline V and J ends were trimmed by 4 bases and 8 bases, with 18 bases remaining between them. This CDR3 region has 15 residues. The CDR3 nucleotides are TGTGCCAGCAGTTCCCGGAGAGTGGCAGGGGAGCCCCAGCATTTT. Its protein is CASSSRRVAGEPQHF.